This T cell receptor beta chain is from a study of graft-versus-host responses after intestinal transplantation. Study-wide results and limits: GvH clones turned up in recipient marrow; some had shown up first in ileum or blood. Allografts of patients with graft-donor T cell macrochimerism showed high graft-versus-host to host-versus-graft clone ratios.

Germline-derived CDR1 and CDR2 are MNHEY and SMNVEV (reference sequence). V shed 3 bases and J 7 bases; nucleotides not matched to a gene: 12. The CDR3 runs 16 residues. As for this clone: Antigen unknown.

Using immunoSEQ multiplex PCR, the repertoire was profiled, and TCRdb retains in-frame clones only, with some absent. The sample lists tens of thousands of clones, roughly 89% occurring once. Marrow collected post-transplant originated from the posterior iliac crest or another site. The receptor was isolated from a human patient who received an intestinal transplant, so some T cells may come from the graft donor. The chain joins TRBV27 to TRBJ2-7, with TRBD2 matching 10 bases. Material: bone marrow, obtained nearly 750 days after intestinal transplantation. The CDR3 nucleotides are TGTGCCAGCAGTTTTCTAGCGGGAGCACGGTCAGGGGAGCAGTACTTC. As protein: CASSFLAGARSGEQYF.